Listed here are 21 T cell receptor beta chains from one sample, sequenced in a study of T cell changes during pregnancy in multiple sclerosis. Using immunoSEQ multiplex PCR, the repertoire was profiled, and TCRdb retains in-frame clones only, with some absent. The repertoire has roughly 35,000 clones, 90% of them found once; the top ten carry around 10%. Sample: CD8+ T cells from peripheral blood mononuclear cells, taken before pregnancy. The receptor set was obtained from a female donor with multiple sclerosis, enrolled in a pregnancy study.

This rearrangement joins TRBV7-3 to TRBJ2-1; D is unresolved. V dropped 1 base and J dropped 8 bases, with 6 bases sitting between them. Looked up from germline, CDR1 is SGHTA and CDR2 is FQGTGA. The CDR3 totals 12 residues. CDR3: CASSLNGYEQFF. The CDR3 DNA reads TGTGCCAGCAGCTTAAATGGCTATGAGCAGTTCTTC.

V usage is TRBV19 and J usage is TRBJ1-4; tentative D call: TRBD1 (5 bases). Trimming shortened V by 6 bases and J by 8 bases, and 16 bases separated the two germline ends. The CDR3 is made up of 14 amino acids. CDR1 is LNHDA and CDR2 is SQIVND in the germline V gene (reference sequence). The CDR3 DNA reads TGTGCCAGTAGCCGCGGGACCTGGGGAGAAAAACTGTTTTTT. Translation: CASSRGTWGEKLFF.

The chain joins TRBV5-8 to TRBJ1-6; tentatively, D is TRBD1 (5 bases). Germline CDR1 SGHTS, CDR2 YDEGEE. V was trimmed by 6 bases and J by 0 bases, leaving 13 bases between them. The CDR3 extends over 16 amino acids. The CDR3 nucleotides read TGTGCCAGCAACCCACAGGCGAGCTCCTATAATTCACCCCTCCACTTT. Translation: CASNPQASSYNSPLHF.

V and J are TRBV7-6 and TRBJ2-7; 7 nucleotides match TRBD1. Germline V gene sequence: CDR1 SGHVS, CDR2 FNYEAQ. The CDR3 covers 14 residues. V lost 5 bases to trimming and J lost 5 bases; unmatched junction nucleotides: 9. The DNA of the CDR3 is TGTGCCAGCAGCCAGACAGGGCTTGAACACGAGCAGTACTTC. Its protein product is CASSQTGLEHEQYF.

The rearrangement joins TRBV19 to TRBJ1-3; 7 bases match TRBD1. V was pared by 3 bases and J by 0 bases, with 2 bases of the junction left unmatched. Germline CDR1 and CDR2: LNHDA and SQIVND (reference sequence). The CDR3 is made up of 15 amino acids. The CDR3 sequence: CASSIGDSSGNTIYF. CDR3 nucleotide sequence: TGTGCCAGTAGTATCGGGGACAGCTCTGGAAACACCATATATTTT.

The V call is TRBV4-1, the J call TRBJ2-7, with D tentatively TRBD1 (5 bases). V lost 0 bases, J lost 5 bases, and 14 bases lay in between. The CDR3 loop spans 15 amino acids. Germline V gene sequence: CDR1 MGHRA, CDR2 YSYEKL. The CDR3 DNA reads as TGCGCCAGCAGCCAAGAATCGGCAGGGTTGGACGAGCAGTACTTC. This codes for CASSQESAGLDEQYF.

CDR3 sequence (DNA): TGTGCCAGCAGCTCATGGGAGGCGGGGGGGCCAGAGACCCAGTACTTC. Protein product: CASSSWEAGGPETQYF. The chain uses TRBV7-3 and TRBJ2-5; TRBD2 agrees at 9 bases. Germline CDR1 reads SGHTA; CDR2 reads FQGTGA. This CDR3 region has 16 residues. The V and J ends lost 4 bases and 4 bases, in that order; junction bases with no gene match: 10.

The rearrangement joins TRBV7-9 to TRBJ1-1; D perhaps matches TRBD1 (5 bases). The CDR3 has 15 residues. V dropped 0 bases and J dropped 5 bases, with 13 bases sitting between them. The germline V gene encodes CDR1 SEHNR and CDR2 FQNEAQ (reference sequence). The chain's CDR3 is CASSLAQGRDTEAFF. In DNA form, the CDR3 reads TGTGCCAGCAGCTTAGCCCAGGGTCGAGATACTGAAGCTTTCTTT.

This clone was counted only a few times. The rearrangement links TRBV27 to TRBJ1-2; 8 bases fit TRBD1. V gave up 5 bases and J gave up 4 bases; unmatched junction bases: 6. The germline gives CDR1 MNHEY, CDR2 SMNVEV (reference sequence). The CDR3 sequence is 14 residues long. The CDR3 here is CASSITGGSYGYTF. As DNA, the CDR3 is TGTGCCAGCAGTATTACAGGGGGTTCCTATGGCTACACCTTC.

The V and J genes are TRBV5-4 and TRBJ2-2, with 9 positions matching TRBD2. CDR3 length: 14 residues. From germline, CDR1 is SGHNT and CDR2 YYREEE (reference sequence). J was trimmed by 5 bases and V by 4 bases; bases with no gene match: 3. The CDR3 DNA sequence: TGTGCCAGCAGCCAGACTAGCGGAACCGGGGAGCTGTTTTTT. Its protein product is CASSQTSGTGELFF.

The CDR3, as DNA: TGTGCCAGCAGCTTAGCAAGGGGTTGGGCTGAAGCTTTCTTT. Encoded protein: CASSLARGWAEAFF. The chain carries TRBV7-9 and TRBJ1-1, with TRBD1 as a possible D gene (5 bases). The V end was cut by 0 bases, the J end by 6 bases, with 11 bases between. In germline, CDR1 is SEHNR, CDR2 FQNEAQ (reference sequence). This CDR3 is built from 14 residues.

The chain joins TRBV9 to TRBJ2-1; maybe TRBD2 (5 bases). Germline loops: CDR1 SGDLS, CDR2 YYNGEE. V gave up 0 bases and J gave up 6 bases, with 7 bases separating them. This CDR3 has 13 residues. Here the CDR3 reads CASSVDTSNEQFF. The CDR3 bases are TGTGCCAGCAGCGTAGATACTAGCAATGAGCAGTTCTTC.

V gene TRBV2 combines with J gene TRBJ2-7; TRBD2 is a possible D gene (6 bases). CDR1 SNHLY and CDR2 FYNNEI come from the germline V gene. This CDR3 has 12 residues. V shed 11 bases and J shed 3 bases, with 14 bases lying between them. CDR3 in DNA: TGTGCCTCAGACGGGGGACTCTACGAGCAGTACTTC. This codes for CASDGGLYEQYF.

On this clone: At the DNA level, this CDR3 is encoded by other sequences in the same sample as well. This rearrangement joins TRBV27 to TRBJ2-7; 12 bases match TRBD2. J was trimmed by 2 bases and V by 3 bases; bases with no gene match: 5. Germline V gene data show CDR1 as MNHEY and CDR2 as SMNVEV (reference sequence). CDR3 length: 16 residues. The CDR3 region has the DNA TGTGCCAGCAGTTTGGCCGGACTAGCGGGACCCTACGAGCAGTACTTC. As protein: CASSLAGLAGPYEQYF.

The chain joins TRBV5-1 to TRBJ2-1, with 8 bases lining up with TRBD2. V shed 1 base and J 1 base; nucleotides not matched to a gene: 4. The CDR3 runs to 16 residues. The V gene's germline CDR1 is SGHRS and CDR2 YFSETQ. The DNA for the CDR3 is TGCGCCAGCAGCTTGCGGGGGGGATCTTCCTACAATGAGCAGTTCTTC. Amino acid sequence: CASSLRGGSSYNEQFF.

The rearrangement uses TRBV6-1 and TRBJ2-7; perhaps TRBD1 as D (6 bases). Between the trimmed V and J ends, which lost 10 bases and 5 bases, there was a span of 12 bases. Germline V gene data show CDR1 as MNHNS and CDR2 as SASEGT. This CDR3 spans 11 amino acids. CDR3 sequence: CANLQGNEQYF. The CDR3 nucleotides are TGTGCCAACTTACAGGGCAACGAGCAGTACTTC.

CDR3 coding DNA: TGTGCCTGGAGTGTGGGGACTAGCGGGTCAAAAAACATTCAGTACTTC. Translating gives CAWSVGTSGSKNIQYF. The rearrangement uses TRBV30 and TRBJ2-4; 12 bases fit TRBD2. Per the germline V gene, CDR1 is GTSNPN and CDR2 is SVGIG (reference sequence). This CDR3 spans 16 amino acids. Trimming removed 0 bases from V and 4 bases from J; junction bases left unmatched: 4.

This clone was counted a single time. J is TRBJ2-1 and V is TRBV29-1; no reliable D call. CDR3 length equals 12 residues. The V gene's germline CDR1 is SQVTM and CDR2 ANQGSEA. The V and J ends lost 6 bases and 8 bases respectively, with 14 bases between them. This chain's CDR3 is CSVLLKSYEQFF. In DNA, the CDR3 is TGCAGCGTCCTACTCAAGAGCTATGAGCAGTTCTTC.

The rearrangement uses TRBV5-6 and TRBJ2-2, with 15 bases matching TRBD2. Germline CDR1 reads SGHDT; CDR2 reads YYEEEE. The CDR3 totals 16 residues. The junction had 3 bases not matched to a gene; V was cut back by 4 bases and J by 5 bases. CDR3 in amino acids: CASSLGLAGGTGELFF. The CDR3 nucleotides read TGTGCCAGCAGCCTGGGACTAGCGGGAGGAACCGGGGAGCTGTTTTTT.

The CDR3 region has the DNA TGTGCCAGCAGCGTAGGTTCACAGCCGGTCATGAACACTGAAGCTTTCTTT. Its protein is CASSVGSQPVMNTEAFF. This rearrangement joins TRBV9 to TRBJ1-1; D not resolved. Germline V gene lookup returns CDR1 SGDLS and CDR2 YYNGEE. This CDR3 comprises 17 residues. Trimming removed 0 bases from V and 0 bases from J, with 15 bases in between.

The chain joins TRBV7-6 to TRBJ2-3; D is perhaps TRBD2 (5 bases). Trimming shortened V by 6 bases and J by 7 bases, and 17 bases separated the two germline ends. CDR3 length: 14 amino acids. CDR1 and CDR2 from the germline V gene are SGHVS and FNYEAQ. The CDR3 coding sequence is TGTGCCAGCAGTACCTGGGCTAGCAGTTATACGCAGTATTTT. Protein: CASSTWASSYTQYF.